Described below is a single T cell receptor beta chain sequence and its context. The data stem from a study of OX40 agonist ivuxolimab in advanced cancers. Clones were read by immunoSEQ multiplex PCR, and TCRdb kept only the in-frame ones, dropping some. The data hold about 72,000 clones, with around 89% observed a single time. V gave up 1 base and J gave up 10 bases, with 20 bases separating them. In germline, CDR1 is SGHVS, CDR2 FNYEAQ. The CDR3 runs to 16 residues. This sample comprised CD4+ or CD8+ T cells sorted from blood, obtained in a trial of the OX40 agonist ivuxolimab. The chain carries TRBV7-6 and TRBJ2-1; TRBD2 might be the D (5 bases). This clonotype was sampled from an adult with an advanced solid tumor such as melanoma, head and neck, liver or kidney cancer. The chain's CDR3 is CASSLGIFAGGGEQFF. For the CDR3, the DNA is TGTGCCAGCAGCTTAGGTATCTTCGCCGGAGGTGGGGAGCAGTTCTTC.